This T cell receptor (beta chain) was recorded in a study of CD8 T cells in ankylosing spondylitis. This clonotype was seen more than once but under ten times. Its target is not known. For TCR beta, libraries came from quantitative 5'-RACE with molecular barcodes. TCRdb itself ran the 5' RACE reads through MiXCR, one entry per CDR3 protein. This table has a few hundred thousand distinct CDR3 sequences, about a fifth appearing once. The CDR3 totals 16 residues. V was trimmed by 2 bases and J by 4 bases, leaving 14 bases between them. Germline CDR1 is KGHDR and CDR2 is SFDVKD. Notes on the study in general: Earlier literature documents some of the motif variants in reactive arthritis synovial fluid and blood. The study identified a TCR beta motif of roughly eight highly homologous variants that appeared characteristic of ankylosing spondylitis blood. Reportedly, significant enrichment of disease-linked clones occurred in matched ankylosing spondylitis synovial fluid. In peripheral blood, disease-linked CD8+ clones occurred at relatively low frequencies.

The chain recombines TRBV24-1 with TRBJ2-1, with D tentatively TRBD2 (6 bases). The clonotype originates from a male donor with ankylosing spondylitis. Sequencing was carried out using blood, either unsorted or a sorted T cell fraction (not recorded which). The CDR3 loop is CATSDSGGGVYNEQFF. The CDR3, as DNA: TGTGCCACCAGTGATTCGGGCGGAGGGGTATACAATGAGCAGTTCTTC.